Below, 6 T cell receptor beta chains from the same sample are listed, as sequenced in a study of tumor and adjacent non-tumor tissue in lung cancer. The library came from three nested PCR rounds adapted from ARM-PCR protocols. TCRdb redid the calling of the multiplex PCR reads with MiXCR, one entry per CDR3 protein. Of 90,000 to 110,000 distinct CDR3 sequences in the sample, roughly 75% were seen once. The template was RNA from unsorted bulk tissue. Sequenced sample: lung tumor tissue. Receptors originate from a woman in her sixties with non-small cell lung cancer.

The chain has TRBV5-5 and TRBJ1-5; D unclear. This CDR3 is 16 amino acids long. V lost 4 bases, J lost 6 bases, and 20 bases lay in between. CDR1 SGHKS and CDR2 YYEKEE come from the germline V gene (reference sequence). The CDR3 DNA sequence: TGTGCCAGCAGCAGAGCCAAGGGCCGACTTGGTCAGCCCCAGCATTTT. It encodes CASSRAKGRLGQPQHF.

This clonotype was picked up many times. This chain links TRBV20-1 with TRBJ1-2; a weak D match, TRBD1 (5 bases). CDR1 and CDR2 (germline): DFQATT, SNEGSKA (reference sequence). The CDR3 consists of 15 residues. V was pared by 0 bases and J by 2 bases, with 13 bases between. CDR3 DNA: TGCAGTGCTAGAGAGGAGGGGTCCATAAACTATGGCTACACCTTC. Amino acid sequence: CSAREEGSINYGYTF.

This clonotype appeared a few times. This may come from a read error, since a much larger clone is one base off. The V and J genes are TRBV6-2 or TRBV6-3 and TRBJ2-4, with D unclear. The CDR3 sequence is 15 residues long. Trimming removed 0 bases at V and 1 base at J, with 7 bases between. Germline loops: CDR1 MNHEY, CDR2 SVGEGT. CDR3 region: CASSYSKQAKNIQYF. For the CDR3, the DNA is TGTGCCAGCAGTTACTCGAAACAGGCCAAAAACATTCAGTACTTC.

On this clonotype itself: Mismatch with germline at one junction end may stem from a read error. V usage is TRBV6-1 and J usage is TRBJ1-1, with D maybe TRBD1 (6 bases). Germline V lookup: CDR1 MNHNS, CDR2 SASEGT. The CDR3 is 14 amino acids. The CDR3 protein is CPSSGGTLNTEAFF. The CDR3 DNA is TGTCCCAGCAGTGGTGGGACATTGAATACTGAAGCTTTCTTT.

About this clonotype itself: At one boundary the junction diverges from the germline segment, which might be a read error. The genes are TRBV20-1 and TRBJ1-2; no definite D call. CDR1 and CDR2 from the germline V gene are DFQATT and SNEGSKA (reference sequence). This CDR3 comprises 14 residues. The CDR3: CSAGPPGENYDYTF. CDR3 DNA: TGCAGTGCCGGCCCCCCGGGAGAAAACTATGACTACACCTTC.

As for this clonotype: A junction end diverges from the germline sequence, so it may reflect a read error. The V gene is TRBV11-3, the J gene TRBJ2-1; 7 bases fit TRBD2. In germline, CDR1 is SGHNT, CDR2 YENEEA. CDR3 size: 17 residues. This chain's CDR3 is CTSNLELTSWSQNEQFF. The CDR3, as DNA: TGTACCAGCAACTTAGAGTTGACTAGCTGGAGCCAGAATGAGCAGTTCTTC.